Below, 5 T cell receptor beta chains from the same sample are listed, as sequenced in a study of sequential checkpoint blockade in melanoma. Only in-frame clones appear in the TCRdb table, and some are missing; sequencing was by immunoSEQ multiplex PCR. Among 35,000 to 40,000 clones, 32% were seen once, and the ten largest hold 1.5% to 2%. As for treatment: randomized to nivolumab then ipilimumab (arm A) or the reverse (arm B). The sample here was tumor tissue (inferred from file names), taken from a patient given nivolumab and ipilimumab in sequence. The receptors originated from a human donor with melanoma.

This chain joins TRBV29-1 and TRBJ2-7; D call uncertain. The CDR3 loop spans 14 amino acids. The V gene's germline CDR1 is SQVTM and CDR2 ANQGSEA. Trimming removed 1 base at V and 0 bases at J, with 10 bases between. The CDR3: CSVEVFLNSYEQYF. DNA of the CDR3: TGCAGCGTTGAAGTGTTCCTGAACTCCTACGAGCAGTACTTC.

Here the CDR3 reads CASSSPGGNTIYF. CDR3 nucleotides: TGTGCCAGCAGTTCCCCTGGGGGAAACACCATATATTTT. The V call is TRBV6-8, the J call TRBJ1-3; D uncertain. The CDR3 extends over 13 amino acids. Germline V lookup: CDR1 MNHGY, CDR2 SAAAGT. Trimming took off 4 bases at V and 4 bases at J, with 8 bases between the two ends.

This sequence joins TRBV14 and TRBJ2-3; perhaps TRBD2 as D (5 bases). The V gene lost 3 bases and the J gene lost 6 bases, with 10 bases spanning the gap. From germline, CDR1 is SGHDN and CDR2 FVKESK. The CDR3 is 13 residues long. The CDR3 region is CASSQIRRDTQYF. The CDR3 DNA sequence: TGTGCCAGCAGCCAGATCCGGAGGGATACGCAGTATTTT. Complete variable domain (other parts from reference TRBV14 and TRBJ2-3): EAGVTQFPSHSVIEKGQTVTLRCDPISGHDNLYWYRRVMGKEIKFLLHFVKESKQDESGMPNNRFLAERTGGTYSTLKVQPAELEDSGVYFCASSQIRRDTQYFGPGTRLTVL.

This chain joins TRBV18 and TRBJ1-1; possibly TRBD1 for D (6 bases). Germline V lookup: CDR1 KGHSH, CDR2 LQKENI. The CDR3 contains 15 residues. V was trimmed by 1 base and J by 1 base, leaving 10 bases between them. CDR3 region: CASSPRGQRNTEAFF. DNA of the CDR3: TGTGCCAGCTCACCACGCGGACAGAGGAACACTGAAGCTTTCTTT.

Worth noting for this clone: One junction end disagrees with the germline gene, perhaps due to a read error. The CDR3 coding sequence is TGTGCCACCAGTGATTTCGCCGATGAGCAGTTCTTC. It encodes CATSDFADEQFF. The rearrangement uses TRBV27 and TRBJ2-1; no clear D. The CDR3 extends over 12 amino acids. The germline CDR1 and CDR2 sequences are MNHEY and SMNVEV (reference sequence).